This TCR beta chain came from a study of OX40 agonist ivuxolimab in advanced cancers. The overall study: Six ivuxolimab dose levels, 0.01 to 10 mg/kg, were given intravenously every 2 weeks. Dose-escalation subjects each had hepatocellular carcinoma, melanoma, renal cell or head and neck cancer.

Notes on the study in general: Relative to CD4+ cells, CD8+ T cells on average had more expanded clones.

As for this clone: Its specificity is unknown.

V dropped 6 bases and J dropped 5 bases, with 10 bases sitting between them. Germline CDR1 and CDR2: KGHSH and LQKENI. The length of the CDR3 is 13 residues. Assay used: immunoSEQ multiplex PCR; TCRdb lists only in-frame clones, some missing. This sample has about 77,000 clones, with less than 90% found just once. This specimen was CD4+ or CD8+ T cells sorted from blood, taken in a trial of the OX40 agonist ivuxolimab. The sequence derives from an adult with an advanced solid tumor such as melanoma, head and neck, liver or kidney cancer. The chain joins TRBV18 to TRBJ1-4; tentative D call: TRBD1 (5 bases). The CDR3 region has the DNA TGTGCCAGCTCTCAGGGTCAGAATGAAAAACTGTTTTTT. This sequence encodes CASSQGQNEKLFF.